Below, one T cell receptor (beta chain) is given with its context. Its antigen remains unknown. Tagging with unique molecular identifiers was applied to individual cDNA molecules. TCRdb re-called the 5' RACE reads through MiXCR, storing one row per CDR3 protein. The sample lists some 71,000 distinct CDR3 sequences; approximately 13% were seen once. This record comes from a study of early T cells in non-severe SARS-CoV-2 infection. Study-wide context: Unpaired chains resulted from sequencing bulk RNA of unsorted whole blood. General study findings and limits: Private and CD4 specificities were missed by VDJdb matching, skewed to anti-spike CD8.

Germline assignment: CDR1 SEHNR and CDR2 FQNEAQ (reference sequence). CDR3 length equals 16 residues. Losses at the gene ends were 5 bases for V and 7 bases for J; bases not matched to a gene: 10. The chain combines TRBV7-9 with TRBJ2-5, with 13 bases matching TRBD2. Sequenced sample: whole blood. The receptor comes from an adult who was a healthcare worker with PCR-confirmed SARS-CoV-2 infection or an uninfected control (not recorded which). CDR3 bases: TGTGCCAGCAGCCCCCCGGGACTAGCGGGACAGGGGACCCAGTACTTC. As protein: CASSPPGLAGQGTQYF.